These 9 T cell receptor beta chains share one sample of origin, sequenced in a study of T cell repertoires in aging, cancer and after chemotherapy. Peripheral blood genomic DNA, not sorted cells or RNA, was the template. A mixed TRB-A/B primer pool amplified rearranged TRB by multiplex touch-down PCR. TCRdb used MiXCR to reprocess the multiplex PCR reads, holding one entry per CDR3 protein. The sample yields about 1,800 distinct CDR3 sequences, 55% to 70% seen once. Sequences were obtained from blood. Every receptor here comes from a human donor with a blood cancer.

The chain couples TRBV13 to TRBJ2-1, with 10 positions matching TRBD2. Germline-derived CDR1 and CDR2 are PRHDT and FYEKMQ (reference sequence). Germline trimming cut 8 bases from V and 8 bases from J; bases unmatched to any gene: 9. The CDR3 extends over 14 amino acids. The CDR3: CASLSPSGSHEQFF. The CDR3 region has the DNA TGTGCCAGCTTATCCCCTAGCGGGAGTCATGAGCAGTTCTTC. Full variable domain (missing parts from reference TRBV13 and TRBJ2-1): AAGVIQSPRHLIKEKRETATLKCYPIPRHDTVYWYQQGPGQDPQFLISFYEKMQSDKGSIPDRFSAQQFSDYHSELNMSSLELGDSALYFCASLSPSGSHEQFFGPGTRLTVL.

The rearrangement uses TRBV29-1 and TRBJ2-6, with D maybe TRBD1 (6 bases). Looked up from germline, CDR1 is SQVTM and CDR2 is ANQGSEA. The CDR3 has 13 residues. The V end was cut by 7 bases, the J end by 2 bases, with 9 bases between. The CDR3 nucleotides read TGCAGCGCATGGACAGCTGGGGCCAACGTCCTGACTTTC. Its protein is CSAWTAGANVLTF.

This clonotype has more than one count but fewer than ten. The V call is TRBV29-1, the J call TRBJ2-7, with D possibly TRBD2 on 6 matching bases. Trimming removed 4 bases at V and 3 bases at J, with 16 bases between. Germline V gives CDR1 SQVTM, CDR2 ANQGSEA. The CDR3 is made up of 14 amino acids. CDR3: CSVGVAGSSYEQYF. The CDR3 DNA follows: TGCAGCGTTGGAGTGGCGGGGTCCAGCTACGAGCAGTACTTC.

Judged by abundance, this clonotype is medium-sized. V usage is TRBV5-4 and J usage is TRBJ2-3, with TRBD1 matching 12 bases. This CDR3 is built from 16 residues. V trimming: 4 bases; J trimming: 8 bases; junction bases outside the gene matches: 11. Germline CDR1 reads SGHNT; CDR2 reads YYREEE (reference sequence). DNA for the CDR3: TGTGCCAGCAGCCCAAGAGGGACAGGGGGCGTGGGTACGCAGTATTTT. This translates into CASSPRGTGGVGTQYF.

This clonotype was picked up one time. The V and J genes are TRBV6-5 and TRBJ1-1, with D possibly being TRBD1 (5 bases). The V gene lost 4 bases and the J gene lost 3 bases, with 9 bases spanning the gap. This CDR3 region has 13 residues. Germline V gene sequence: CDR1 MNHEY, CDR2 SVGAGI. The CDR3 nucleotides are TGTGCCAGCAGTTGGGGGACCTACACTGAAGCTTTCTTT. Amino acids: CASSWGTYTEAFF.

V and J are TRBV19 and TRBJ1-2; 8 bases line up with TRBD1. The junction had 9 bases not matched to a gene; V was cut back by 5 bases and J by 4 bases. Germline V CDR1 and CDR2: LNHDA, SQIVND (reference sequence). CDR3 size: 15 residues. CDR3: CASSSPGQGAYGYTF. The CDR3 DNA is TGTGCCAGTAGTTCCCCAGGACAGGGAGCCTATGGCTACACCTTC.

The genes are TRBV19 and TRBJ2-7, with 9 bases aligning to TRBD1. This CDR3 is 15 amino acids long. Looked up from germline, CDR1 is LNHDA and CDR2 is SQIVND (reference sequence). V lost 4 bases, J lost 3 bases, and 7 bases stayed unmatched. CDR3 residues: CASSTVGQGDYEQYF. The DNA for the CDR3 is TGTGCCAGTAGTACAGTGGGACAGGGCGACTACGAGCAGTACTTC.

V gene TRBV18 combines with J gene TRBJ1-1; D unresolved. The CDR3 has 12 amino acids. V lost 0 bases and J 6 bases, leaving 5 bases between the germline ends. Per germline, CDR1 KGHSH and CDR2 LQKENI. The chain's CDR3 is CASSPPSPEAFF. The CDR3 coding sequence is TGTGCCAGCTCACCACCCTCCCCTGAAGCTTTCTTT.

This sequence joins TRBV5-6 and TRBJ1-6, with 10 nucleotides matching TRBD1. This CDR3 spans 14 amino acids. The germline V gene encodes CDR1 SGHDT and CDR2 YYEEEE. V was pared by 6 bases and J by 11 bases, with 8 bases of the junction left unmatched. CDR3 nucleotides: TGTGCCAGCACTTTGTGGGACAGGGGCCCACCCCTCCACTTT. Translated: CASTLWDRGPPLHF.